Listed here are 32 T cell receptor beta chains from one sample, sequenced in a study of vaccination effects on CD4 cells after COVID-19. Under the ViraFEST assay, PBMC were stimulated with viral peptide pools so that antigen-specific CD4+ T cells expanded. Sequencing was performed afterwards. Following 10 days of culture, CD4+ T cells were isolated. Nucleocapsid antibodies were negative in the vaccine recipients, who had never had SARS-CoV-2 infection. Clones were read by immunoSEQ multiplex PCR, and TCRdb kept only the in-frame ones, dropping some. Here the sample spans fewer than 85,000 clones, around 78% being singletons. No antigens are known for them. The sequenced sample was CD4+ T cells from PBMCs cultured with SARS-CoV-2 spike peptides, obtained before COVID-19 vaccination. These receptors were obtained from a human donor who received a COVID-19 vaccine.

This chain links TRBV4-1 with TRBJ1-5, with 8 nucleotides matching TRBD1. The V segment lost 3 bases and the J segment 6 bases; nucleotides outside the gene matches: 10. The length of the CDR3 is 16 residues. Germline loops: CDR1 MGHRA, CDR2 YSYEKL. CDR3 amino acids: CASSHPVRGLSQPQHF. The CDR3 bases are TGCGCCAGCAGCCACCCGGTCAGGGGGCTGAGTCAGCCCCAGCATTTT.

This clone was picked up one time. The CDR3 nucleotides read TGTGCCAGCAGTGAATTCAGGGAGGGGAATCAGCCCCAGCATTTT. This codes for CASSEFREGNQPQHF. This rearrangement joins TRBV25-1 to TRBJ1-5; maybe TRBD1 (5 bases). V lost 1 base, J lost 4 bases, and 11 bases lay in between. The CDR3 loop spans 15 amino acids. Germline lookup yields CDR1 MGHDK and CDR2 SYGVNS.

The chain couples TRBV20-1 to TRBJ1-1; D uncertain. Trimming left V 3 bases short and J 1 base short, with 9 bases between. From germline, CDR1 is DFQATT and CDR2 SNEGSKA (reference sequence). The CDR3 length is 13 residues. In DNA form, the CDR3 reads TGCAGTGCTAGTACACCCCAGAACACTGAAGCTTTCTTT. It is translated as CSASTPQNTEAFF.

This rearrangement joins TRBV23-1 to TRBJ2-3, with 8 nucleotides matching TRBD2. TRBV23-1 is known as an ORF, though its function is uncertain. The junction had 8 bases not matched to a gene; V was cut back by 7 bases and J by 5 bases. The CDR3 has 14 amino acids. The CDR3 is CASTHPGGVDTQYF. The CDR3 DNA follows: TGCGCCAGCACGCACCCGGGGGGGGTAGATACGCAGTATTTT.

This clone was recorded once. The chain uses TRBV24-1 and TRBJ2-5; 9 bases line up with TRBD1. The CDR3 has 15 residues. Trimming at V came to 3 bases and at J to 4 bases, leaving 5 bases not matched to a gene. The germline V gene has CDR1 KGHDR and CDR2 SFDVKD. The CDR3 nucleotides read TGTGCCACCAGTGATACCTACAGGGGGCGAGAGACCCAGTACTTC. It codes for CATSDTYRGRETQYF.

This clone appeared once. The V call is TRBV10-3, the J call TRBJ2-1, with D possibly being TRBD1 or TRBD2 (6 bases each). Germline V gene lookup returns CDR1 ENHRY and CDR2 SYGVKD. The length of the CDR3 is 14 residues. V was cut by 2 bases and J by 5 bases, with 10 bases left in between. CDR3 protein: CAISERGHDNEQFF. As DNA, the CDR3 is TGTGCCATCAGTGAGCGGGGGCATGACAATGAGCAGTTCTTC.

The CDR3 protein is CASSPGEKLFF. CDR3 in DNA: TGTGCCAGCAGCCCCGGTGAAAAACTGTTTTTT. This rearrangement joins TRBV3-1 (or the pseudogene TRBV3-2) to TRBJ1-4; D is undetermined. Germline loops: CDR1 LGHDT, CDR2 YNNKEL (reference sequence). There are 11 residues in the CDR3. The germline V and J ends were trimmed by 4 bases and 7 bases, with 4 bases remaining between them.

A single count supports this clone. This chain connects TRBV11-2 to TRBJ1-1; unclear D gene. Trimming stripped 3 bases from V and 11 bases from J, with 7 bases between. This CDR3 region has 10 residues. Germline assignment: CDR1 SGHAT and CDR2 FQNNGV. The DNA of the CDR3 is TGTGCCAGCAGCTTCCGGAGCGCTTTCTTT. Its translation: CASSFRSAFF. Together with reference TRBV11-2 and TRBJ1-1, the CDR3 gives the full variable domain: EAGVAQSPRYKIIEKRQSVAFWCNPISGHATLYWYQQILGQGPKLLIQFQNNGVVDDSQLPKDRFSAERLKGVDSTLKIQPAKLEDSAVYLCASSFRSAFFGQGTRLTVV.

The chain carries TRBV11-1 and TRBJ2-1; D remains ambiguous. CDR3 length equals 13 residues. V was trimmed by 6 bases and J by 0 bases, leaving 6 bases between them. Germline V lookup: CDR1 SGHAT, CDR2 FQDESV (reference sequence). CDR3 sequence (DNA): TGTGCCAGCAGGGTTAGCTCCTACAATGAGCAGTTCTTC. It translates to CASRVSSYNEQFF. The full variable domain, completed using reference TRBV11-1 and TRBJ2-1, is EAEVAQSPRYKITEKSQAVAFWCDPISGHATLYWYRQILGQGPELLVQFQDESVVDDSQLPKDRFSAERLKGVDSTLKIQPAELGDSAMYLCASRVSSYNEQFFGPGTRLTVL.

This rearrangement joins TRBV18 to TRBJ1-5; TRBD1 matches at 9 bases. After removal of 2 bases from V and 4 bases from J, the junction contained 3 bases not matched to a gene. Germline CDR1 reads KGHSH; CDR2 reads LQKENI. The CDR3 has 15 amino acids. The CDR3 is CASSPVGQGNQPQHF. The CDR3 DNA sequence: TGTGCCAGCTCACCAGTTGGACAGGGGAATCAGCCCCAGCATTTT.

This clone turned up a few times. The chain uses TRBV5-1 and TRBJ2-6; 14 nucleotides match TRBD2. Germline V gene lookup returns CDR1 SGHRS and CDR2 YFSETQ. The V gene end was trimmed by 3 bases and the J gene end by 4 bases; junction bases not matched to a gene: 15. The CDR3 extends over 21 amino acids. CDR3 sequence (DNA): TGCGCCAGCAGCTGGCGGACTAGCGGGGGGTCTTCACCGATAGGGGCCAACGTCCTGACTTTC. Protein product: CASSWRTSGGSSPIGANVLTF.

The J gene is TRBJ2-5, the V gene TRBV7-7; TRBD1 matches 7 bases. V trimming: 4 bases; J trimming: 5 bases; junction bases outside the gene matches: 7. The CDR3 length is 14 residues. CDR1 is SSHAT and CDR2 is FNYEAQ in the germline V gene (reference sequence). The CDR3 DNA follows: TGTGCCAGCAGCTCAACAGGGGAACGGGAGACCCAGTACTTC. It yields the protein CASSSTGERETQYF.

The J gene is TRBJ2-5, the V gene TRBV6-9, with a possible D match to TRBD2 (6 bases). Germline V gene sequence: CDR1 MNHGY, CDR2 SVAAGI. The CDR3 covers 13 residues. V dropped 5 bases and J dropped 4 bases, with 11 bases sitting between them. The DNA for the CDR3 is TGTGCCAGCAGTCATCAGGGAGGAGAGACCCAGTACTTC. The encoded protein is CASSHQGGETQYF.

The table lists this clone with a count of one. The chain carries TRBV27 and TRBJ1-5, with a possible D match to TRBD1 (6 bases). The V and J ends lost 4 bases and 5 bases respectively, with 18 bases between them. This CDR3 region has 16 residues. Per germline, CDR1 MNHEY and CDR2 SMNVEV (reference sequence). The CDR3 sequence: CASSSRTWGADQPQHF. The CDR3 coding sequence is TGTGCCAGCAGTTCCCGGACATGGGGGGCGGATCAGCCCCAGCATTTT.

On this clone itself: At one end, the junction sequence differs from germline, possibly due to a read error. The chain couples TRBV24-1 to TRBJ1-1, with 7 bases fitting TRBD1. This CDR3 comprises 12 residues. Germline CDR1 KGHDR, CDR2 SFDVKD. The CDR3 DNA reads TGTGCCTCCAGTAGACAGGGCACTGAAGCTTTCTTT. Protein: CASSRQGTEAFF.

The chain links TRBV18 to TRBJ2-4; D is perhaps TRBD1 (6 bases). The V gene's germline CDR1 is KGHSH and CDR2 LQKENI. This CDR3 spans 15 amino acids. V was clipped by 6 bases and J by 1 base, with 13 bases between them. The DNA for the CDR3 is TGTGCCAGCTCTCCAGGGGCCGGGGCCAAAAACATTCAGTACTTC. Amino acid sequence: CASSPGAGAKNIQYF.

V and J are TRBV6-4 and TRBJ1-5; D ambiguous. Germline lookup yields CDR1 MRHNA and CDR2 SNTAGT. Trimming removed 5 bases at V and 7 bases at J, with 18 bases between. CDR3 length: 15 residues. CDR3 region: CASSPNPSPGQPQHF. The CDR3 nucleotides read TGTGCCAGCAGTCCTAACCCTTCCCCGGGACAGCCCCAGCATTTT.

This clone was recorded only once. The rearrangement uses TRBV7-2 and TRBJ1-3, with a possible D match to TRBD1 (6 bases). The germline V and J ends were trimmed by 3 bases and 0 bases, with 9 bases remaining between them. CDR3 length equals 15 residues. Germline CDR1 reads SGHTA; CDR2 reads FQGNSA. The CDR3 sequence is CASSFQQGSGNTIYF. CDR3 DNA sequence: TGTGCCAGCAGCTTTCAACAGGGCTCTGGAAACACCATATATTTT.

The CDR3 DNA sequence: TGTGCCAGTCGGACAGCTACCTATAGCAATCAGCCCCAGCATTTT. Translated, it gives CASRTATYSNQPQHF. The chain links TRBV19 to TRBJ1-5; D is perhaps TRBD1 (6 bases). Trimming shortened V by 8 bases and J by 0 bases, and 14 bases separated the two germline ends. Per germline, CDR1 LNHDA and CDR2 SQIVND (reference sequence). The CDR3 runs to 15 residues.

J is TRBJ1-2 and V is TRBV30; unclear D gene. This CDR3 has 11 residues. The ends were cut back, 4 bases at V and 2 bases at J, with 5 bases in the middle. The V gene's germline CDR1 is GTSNPN and CDR2 SVGIG (reference sequence). The CDR3 DNA sequence: TGTGCCTGGACGCGGAACTATGGCTACACCTTC. Residues: CAWTRNYGYTF.

The chain carries TRBV6-5 and TRBJ2-2, with D unresolved. V lost 7 bases, J lost 6 bases, and 18 bases lay in between. Germline CDR1 reads MNHEY; CDR2 reads SVGAGI. The CDR3 contains 15 residues. The CDR3 DNA is TGTGCCAGCACTCCTTCGGCAGGCGCTTCCGGGGAGCTGTTTTTT. Translated, it gives CASTPSAGASGELFF.

This chain links TRBV3-1 (or the pseudogene TRBV3-2) with TRBJ1-1, with unresolved D. Germline-derived CDR1 and CDR2 are LGHDT and YNNKEL (reference sequence). The CDR3 covers 14 residues. Trimming took 5 bases from V and 4 from J, leaving 14 bases between them. Here the CDR3 reads CASSFEGLGTEAFF. The CDR3 nucleotides read TGTGCCAGCAGCTTTGAAGGGCTGGGCACTGAAGCTTTCTTT.

The V and J genes are TRBV4-2 and TRBJ2-2; TRBD2 matches 7 bases. This CDR3 region has 14 residues. The germline V gene has CDR1 LGHNA and CDR2 YNFKEQ. V shed 4 bases and J 4 bases; nucleotides not matched to a gene: 3. The CDR3 protein is CASSRTSSTGELFF. The CDR3 coding sequence is TGTGCCAGCAGCCGGACTAGTAGCACCGGGGAGCTGTTTTTT.

The CDR3 DNA is TGTGCCACCAGGTCAGGAGGAGGCACAGATACGCAGTATTTT. Translated: CATRSGGGTDTQYF. This rearrangement joins TRBV28 to TRBJ2-3; D is perhaps TRBD2 (5 bases). Trimming stripped 10 bases from V and 1 base from J, with 15 bases between. The length of the CDR3 is 14 residues. Germline CDR1 reads MDHEN; CDR2 reads SYDVKM.

This clone was recorded a few times. This chain uses TRBV18 with TRBJ2-2; the match to TRBD2 covers 15 bases. The CDR3 covers 17 residues. Trimming cost V 3 bases and J 4 bases; bases outside gene matches: 3. Germline V CDR1 and CDR2: KGHSH, LQKENI. This CDR3 is CASSPAGLAGGTGELFF. DNA of the CDR3: TGTGCCAGCTCACCGGCGGGACTAGCGGGGGGCACCGGGGAGCTGTTTTTT.

CDR3 sequence (DNA): TGTGCCAGCAGCAGGACAGGGTTCTACGAGCAGTACGTC. As protein: CASSRTGFYEQYV. The chain is built from TRBV12-3 or TRBV12-4 and TRBJ2-7; 8 bases are a match to TRBD1. V dropped 6 bases and J dropped 3; count of bases not matched to a gene: 4. The CDR3 contains 13 residues.

J is TRBJ1-3 and V is TRBV7-9; D gene uncertain. Germline V lookup: CDR1 SEHNR, CDR2 FQNEAQ (reference sequence). This CDR3 contains 15 residues. The germline V and J ends were trimmed by 3 bases and 0 bases, with 9 bases remaining between them. CDR3 region: CASSFRRHSGNTIYF. CDR3 DNA sequence: TGTGCCAGCAGCTTTAGACGCCACTCTGGAAACACCATATATTTT.

V gene TRBV7-3 combines with J gene TRBJ2-2; 10 nucleotides align to TRBD2. Losses at the gene ends were 1 base for V and 2 bases for J; bases not matched to a gene: 7. The CDR3 is 18 residues long. Germline lookup yields CDR1 SGHTA and CDR2 FQGTGA. The CDR3 region has the DNA TGTGCCAGCAGCTTAATAGGTAGCGGGGGGACAAACACCGGGGAGCTGTTTTTT. It codes for CASSLIGSGGTNTGELFF.

The gene calls are TRBV7-9 and TRBJ2-3; 7 bases are a match to TRBD1. The V gene's germline CDR1 is SEHNR and CDR2 FQNEAQ (reference sequence). This CDR3 comprises 15 residues. J gave up 2 bases and V 5 bases, and 7 bases lay outside the gene matches. CDR3 residues: CASSPLQGFTDTQYF. The CDR3 DNA follows: TGTGCCAGCAGCCCCCTACAGGGGTTCACAGATACGCAGTATTTT.

The chain couples TRBV15 to TRBJ2-1; 13 nucleotides line up with TRBD2. This CDR3 has 16 amino acids. The V segment lost 6 bases and the J segment 4 bases; nucleotides outside the gene matches: 6. Germline CDR1 LNHNV, CDR2 YYDKDF (reference sequence). In DNA, the CDR3 is TGTGCCACCAGGAAAACTAGCGGGGGGGCTTACAATGAGCAGTTCTTC. This gives the protein CATRKTSGGAYNEQFF.

The chain couples TRBV3-1 (or the pseudogene TRBV3-2) to TRBJ2-1, with 9 bases aligning to TRBD2. The CDR3 spans 14 residues. From germline, CDR1 is LGHDT and CDR2 YNNKEL (reference sequence). The J segment lost 6 bases and the V segment lost 3 bases, leaving 3 bases of the junction unmatched. The CDR3 loop reads CASSQRGGINEQFF. CDR3 DNA: TGTGCCAGCAGCCAGCGGGGGGGTATCAATGAGCAGTTCTTC.

The chain carries TRBV7-2 and TRBJ2-5; TRBD1 agrees at 12 bases. The J segment lost 5 bases and the V segment lost 0 bases, leaving 4 bases of the junction unmatched. CDR1 SGHTA and CDR2 FQGNSA come from the germline V gene. This CDR3 has 16 residues. CDR3: CASSLAPGTGGETQYF. In nucleotides, the CDR3 is TGTGCCAGCAGCTTAGCTCCAGGGACAGGGGGCGAGACCCAGTACTTC.